A single sample gave rise to the 4 T cell receptor beta chains below, sequenced in a study of CD8 T cells in Susac syndrome. Random-hexamer reverse transcription was applied to about 0.5 to 1 ug RNA. TCRdb itself ran the immunoSEQ multiplex PCR reads through MiXCR, one entry per CDR3 protein. The sample has under 200,000 distinct CDR3 sequences, approximately 94% seen once. Sequenced material: CD4+ T cells from PBMCs. These TCRs come from a human donor with Susac syndrome.

This chain connects TRBV20-1 to TRBJ2-3, with 7 bases that match TRBD2. CDR1 is DFQATT, CDR2 SNEGSKA, per germline (reference sequence). This CDR3 comprises 15 residues. Germline trimming cut 1 base from V and 2 bases from J; bases unmatched to any gene: 6. DNA of the CDR3: TGCAGTGCTAGAGGGGCGCGGGGGATCACAGATACGCAGTATTTT. It encodes CSARGARGITDTQYF.

This chain links TRBV6-5 with TRBJ1-1; D possibly corresponds to TRBD1 (6 bases). CDR1 and CDR2 (germline): MNHEY, SVGAGI. CDR3 length equals 12 residues. V shed 5 bases and J shed 7 bases, with 11 bases lying between them. The CDR3 DNA follows: TGTGCCAGCAGTCGAGGGGGTGGTGAAGCTTTCTTT. It is translated as CASSRGGGEAFF.

As DNA, the CDR3 is TGTGCCAGCAGTCCTCCCGGGACAGGGCCTTCTATGCTTACCTTC. Its protein is CASSPPGTGPSMLTF. The chain is built from TRBV28 and TRBJ1-2, with 9 positions matching TRBD1. Germline V gene lookup returns CDR1 MDHEN and CDR2 SYDVKM. This CDR3 has 15 residues. J was trimmed by 14 bases and V by 5 bases; bases with no gene match: 18.

This chain connects TRBV12-5 to TRBJ2-2; 9 bases fit TRBD2. The CDR3 runs to 15 residues. V trimming: 4 bases; J trimming: 5 bases; junction bases outside the gene matches: 5. Looked up from germline, CDR1 is LGHNT and CDR2 is FRNRAP. The CDR3 bases are TGTGCTAGTGGTTCTAGCGGGGAAGGGACCGGGGAGCTGTTTTTT. Translating gives CASGSSGEGTGELFF.